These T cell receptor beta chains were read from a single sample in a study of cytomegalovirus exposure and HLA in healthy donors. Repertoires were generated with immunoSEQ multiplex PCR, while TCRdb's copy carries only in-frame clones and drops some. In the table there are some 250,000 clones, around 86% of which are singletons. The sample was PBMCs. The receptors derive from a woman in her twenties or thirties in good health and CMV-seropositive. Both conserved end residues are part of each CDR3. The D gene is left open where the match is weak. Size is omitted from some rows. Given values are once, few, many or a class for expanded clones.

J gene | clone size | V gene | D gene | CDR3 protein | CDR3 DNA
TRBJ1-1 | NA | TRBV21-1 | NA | CASSKKRDRNLPGMNTEAFF | TGTGCCAGCAGCAAAAAAAGGGACAGGAACCTACCGGGAATGAACACTGAAGCTTTCTTT
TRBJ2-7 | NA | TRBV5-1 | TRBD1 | CASSSNSRGGTYEQYF | TGCGCCAGCAGCTCGAATTCAAGAGGGGGCACTTACGAGCAGTACTTC
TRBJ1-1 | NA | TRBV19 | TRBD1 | CASSRGSGGHMNTEAFF | TGTGCCAGCTCGAGAGGCTCAGGGGGTCACATGAACACTGAAGCTTTCTTT
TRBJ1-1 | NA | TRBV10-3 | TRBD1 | CAISEQGVNTEAFF | TGTGCCATCAGTGAGCAGGGGGTGAACACTGAAGCTTTCTTT
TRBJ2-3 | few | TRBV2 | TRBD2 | CASRGLALGTDTQYF | TGTGCCAGCAGGGGACTAGCGTTGGGCACAGATACGCAGTATTTT
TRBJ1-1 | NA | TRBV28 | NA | CASSFPLYTEGNTEAFF | TGTGCCAGCAGTTTCCCTCTATATACTGAGGGGAACACTGAAGCTTTCTTT
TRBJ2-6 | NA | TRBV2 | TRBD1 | CASKDRSSGANVLTF | TGTGCCAGCAAGGACAGGAGCTCTGGGGCCAACGTCCTGACTTTC
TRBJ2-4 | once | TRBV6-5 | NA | CASSRLAKNIQYF | TGTGCCAGCTCTAGACTAGCCAAAAACATTCAGTACTTC
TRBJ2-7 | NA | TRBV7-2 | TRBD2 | CASSLGGRSGEQYF | TGTGCCAGCAGCTTAGGCGGGAGGTCGGGCGAGCAGTACTTC
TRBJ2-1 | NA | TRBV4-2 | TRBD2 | CASSQELAGANYNEQFF | TGTGCCAGCAGCCAAGAGCTAGCGGGAGCAAATTACAATGAGCAGTTCTTC
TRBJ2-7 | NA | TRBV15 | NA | CATSRDNSYEQYF | TGTGCCACCAGCAGAGATAACAGCTACGAGCAGTACTTC
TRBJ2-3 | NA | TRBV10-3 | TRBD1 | CAISESRGQGSTDTQYF | TGTGCCATCAGTGAGTCGAGGGGACAGGGAAGCACAGATACGCAGTATTTT
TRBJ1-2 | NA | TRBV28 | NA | CASSYGGQNYGYTF | TGTGCCAGCAGTTATGGGGGACAAAACTATGGCTACACCTTC
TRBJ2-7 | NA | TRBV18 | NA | CASSPVGGFYEQYF | TGTGCCAGCTCACCCGTCGGGGGATTTTACGAGCAGTACTTC
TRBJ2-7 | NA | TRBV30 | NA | CAWSVLSEGPYEQYF | TGTGCCTGGAGTGTACTCTCTGAGGGTCCCTACGAGCAGTACTTC
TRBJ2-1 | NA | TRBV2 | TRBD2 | CASMVGLAVDEQFF | TGTGCCAGCATGGTCGGACTAGCGGTTGATGAGCAGTTCTTC
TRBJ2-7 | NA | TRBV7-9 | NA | CASSSLLEGRSYEQYF | TGTGCCAGCAGCTCCCTCTTGGAGGGGCGGTCCTACGAGCAGTACTTC
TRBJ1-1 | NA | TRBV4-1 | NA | CASSQRNRGLEAFF | TGCGCCAGCAGCCAGAGGAATCGGGGGTTAGAAGCTTTCTTT
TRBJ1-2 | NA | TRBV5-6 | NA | CASSLAGPSINGYTF | TGTGCCAGCAGCTTAGCGGGGCCGTCCATCAATGGCTACACCTTC
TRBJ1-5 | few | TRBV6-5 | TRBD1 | CASSHGQGGQPQHF | TGTGCCAGCAGTCACGGACAGGGCGGGCAGCCCCAGCATTTT
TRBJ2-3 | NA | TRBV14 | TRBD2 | CASSRLTSGRTDTQYF | TGTGCCAGCAGCCGACTGACTAGCGGGAGAACAGATACGCAGTATTTT
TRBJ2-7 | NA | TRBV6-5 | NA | CASSYSTGQRSYEQYF | TGTGCCAGCAGTTACTCGACCGGACAACGATCCTACGAGCAGTACTTC
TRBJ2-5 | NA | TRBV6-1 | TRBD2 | CASSEVRSIAGGRGETQYF | TGTGCCAGCAGTGAAGTGCGGTCCATAGCGGGAGGTCGGGGTGAGACCCAGTACTTC
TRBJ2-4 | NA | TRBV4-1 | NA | CASSQGRGALNPLAKNIQYF | TGCGCCAGCAGCCAAGGTCGCGGGGCCCTAAACCCTTTAGCCAAAAACATTCAGTACTTC
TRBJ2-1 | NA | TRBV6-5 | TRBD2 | CASSSGGTYNEQFF | TGTGCCAGCAGTTCGGGAGGGACCTACAATGAGCAGTTCTTC
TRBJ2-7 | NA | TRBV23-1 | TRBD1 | CAVEGGQGDREQYF | TGCGCCGTAGAAGGGGGACAGGGGGATCGCGAGCAGTACTTC
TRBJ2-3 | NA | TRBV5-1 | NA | CASSLERGSTDTQYF | TGCGCCAGCAGCTTAGAACGGGGGAGCACAGATACGCAGTATTTT
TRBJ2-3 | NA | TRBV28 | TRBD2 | CASSFGTSGATQYF | TGTGCCAGCAGTTTTGGGACTAGCGGCGCTACGCAGTATTTT